The 27 T cell receptor beta chains below were found in one sample sequenced in a study of T cells in Graves' hyperthyroidism and ophthalmopathy. Amplification of TCR beta CDR3 regions used RNA as the template. The study used the HTBI primer set for a first-round RT-PCR of the TCR CDR3. TCRdb independently ran MiXCR on the multiplex PCR reads; one entry per CDR3 protein. The sample comprises 600,000 to 800,000 distinct CDR3 sequences, 35% of which are singletons, and more than 25% rests with the top ten. The specimen sequenced was blood. The receptors stem from a woman aged 40 to 50 with Graves' hyperthyroidism.

This clonotype was found many times. The chain carries TRBV11-3 and TRBJ2-7; 7 bases agree with TRBD1. The V gene's germline CDR1 is SGHNT and CDR2 YENEEA. This CDR3 is 13 amino acids long. V gave up 7 bases and J gave up 2 bases; unmatched junction bases: 5. The CDR3 DNA reads as TGTGCCAGCAAAGAGGGGGCAACCTACGAGCAGTACTTC. Encoded protein: CASKEGATYEQYF.

The J gene is TRBJ1-5, the V gene TRBV29-1; no definite D call. This CDR3 is 12 amino acids long. In germline, CDR1 is SQVTM, CDR2 ANQGSEA. V gave up 3 bases and J gave up 11 bases, with 14 bases separating them. CDR3 in amino acids: CSVDYQQETQHF. The CDR3 nucleotides read TGCAGCGTTGATTATCAGCAAGAGACCCAGCATTTT.

This chain connects TRBV12-3 or TRBV12-4 to TRBJ1-1, with D unclear. CDR3 length equals 15 residues. Trimming took off 3 bases at V and 6 bases at J, with 17 bases between the two ends. The CDR3: CASSLDWGRSAEAFF. The DNA of the CDR3 is TGTGCCAGCAGTTTGGACTGGGGAAGATCCGCTGAAGCTTTCTTT.

The rearrangement joins TRBV20-1 to TRBJ2-7; a possible D gene is TRBD2 (5 bases). The CDR3 is made up of 14 amino acids. The germline V gene encodes CDR1 DFQATT and CDR2 SNEGSKA (reference sequence). The V end was cut by 5 bases, the J end by 0 bases, with 14 bases between. The CDR3 loop reads CSAPVGGSSYEQYF. The CDR3, as DNA: TGCAGTGCTCCCGTAGGAGGATCCTCCTACGAGCAGTACTTC.

The gene calls are TRBV6-5 and TRBJ2-6, with a possible D match to TRBD1 (6 bases). The length of the CDR3 is 16 residues. CDR1 is MNHEY, CDR2 SVGAGI, per germline. V lost 8 bases and J 0 bases, leaving 14 bases between the germline ends. CDR3 residues: CASVPKGHSGANVLTF. The CDR3 DNA reads as TGTGCCAGCGTCCCCAAGGGACACTCTGGGGCCAACGTCCTGACTTTC.

The sample holds many counts of this clonotype. This chain joins TRBV29-1 and TRBJ1-5, with D possibly being TRBD1 (5 bases). V was clipped by 4 bases and J by 1 base, with 8 bases between them. The length of the CDR3 is 13 residues. Germline V lookup: CDR1 SQVTM, CDR2 ANQGSEA. CDR3 in amino acids: CSVVPGSNQPQHF. CDR3 nucleotide sequence: TGCAGCGTTGTCCCAGGGAGCAATCAGCCCCAGCATTTT.

The rearrangement uses TRBV28 and TRBJ1-1; 8 bases align to TRBD1. Germline CDR1 reads MDHEN; CDR2 reads SYDVKM. The CDR3 is 15 residues long. The V segment lost 7 bases and the J segment 4 bases; nucleotides outside the gene matches: 11. The CDR3 reads CASNAAGGWSTEAFF. CDR3 nucleotide sequence: TGTGCCAGCAACGCGGCAGGGGGCTGGAGCACTGAAGCTTTCTTT.

This clonotype has ten or more counts. The chain uses TRBV2 and TRBJ2-5; weak D call: TRBD1 (6 bases). The CDR3 consists of 14 residues. The germline gives CDR1 SNHLY, CDR2 FYNNEI. V dropped 6 bases and J dropped 3 bases, with 14 bases sitting between them. The CDR3: CASRSRGYEETQYF. The CDR3 DNA is TGTGCCAGCAGGTCCAGGGGTTACGAAGAGACCCAGTACTTC. Filled out from reference TRBV2 and TRBJ2-5, the complete variable domain reads EPEVTQTPSHQVTQMGQEVILRCVPISNHLYFYWYRQILGQKVEFLVSFYNNEISEKSEIFDDQFSVERPDGSNFTLKIRSTKLEDSAMYFCASRSRGYEETQYFGPGTRLLVL.

In its sample, this clonotype was seen many times. The V and J genes are TRBV20-1 and TRBJ2-7; D gene uncertain. Per germline, CDR1 DFQATT and CDR2 SNEGSKA (reference sequence). CDR3 size: 12 residues. V lost 1 base and J lost 3, with 7 bases in between. CDR3 residues: CSARVYSYEQYF. The CDR3 bases are TGCAGTGCTAGAGTCTACAGCTACGAGCAGTACTTC.

This clonotype was detected many times. The genes are TRBV24-1 and TRBJ2-7; unclear D gene. Germline V gives CDR1 KGHDR, CDR2 SFDVKD. V lost 3 bases, J lost 0 bases, and 8 bases lay in between. The CDR3 spans 14 residues. The CDR3 coding sequence is TGTGCCACCAGTGATCCACACAGCTCCTACGAGCAGTACTTC. Translated, it gives CATSDPHSSYEQYF.

This clonotype showed up many times. The gene calls are TRBV6-6 and TRBJ1-2; TRBD1 aligns across 9 bases. Germline assignment: CDR1 MNHNY and CDR2 SVGAGI (reference sequence). This CDR3 spans 15 amino acids. Trimming removed 5 bases from V and 6 bases from J; junction bases left unmatched: 10. CDR3 sequence reads: CASSPHGTGKDGYTF. The CDR3 DNA is TGTGCCAGCAGTCCCCATGGGACAGGGAAAGATGGCTACACCTTC.

V is TRBV5-6 and J is TRBJ2-7; 10 bases align to TRBD2. The J segment lost 2 bases and the V segment lost 6 bases, leaving 2 bases of the junction unmatched. The CDR3 has 13 amino acids. CDR1 is SGHDT, CDR2 YYEEEE, per germline. The CDR3 protein is CASNLAGAYEQYF. DNA of the CDR3: TGTGCCAGCAACCTAGCGGGGGCCTACGAGCAGTACTTC.

The rearrangement joins TRBV12-3 or TRBV12-4 to TRBJ1-5, with D possibly being TRBD1 (6 bases). Trimming pared 1 base from V and 4 bases from J, leaving 17 bases between. This CDR3 is built from 17 residues. CDR3 region: CASSLVYAGVGNQPQHF. The CDR3, as DNA: TGTGCCAGCAGTTTAGTTTATGCAGGGGTAGGTAATCAGCCCCAGCATTTT.

The CDR3 bases are TGTGCCAGCAGCACGTTACGGGCCGGGGCCAACGTCCTGACTTTC. Its protein product is CASSTLRAGANVLTF. The chain links TRBV7-9 to TRBJ2-6; no definite D call. Trimming shortened V by 5 bases and J by 4 bases, and 12 bases separated the two germline ends. CDR1 is SEHNR, CDR2 FQNEAQ, per germline (reference sequence). There are 15 residues in the CDR3.

The V and J genes are TRBV5-5 and TRBJ2-6, with no clear D. V dropped 3 bases and J dropped 3 bases, with 4 bases sitting between them. This CDR3 spans 13 amino acids. Germline V gives CDR1 SGHKS, CDR2 YYEKEE (reference sequence). CDR3 DNA: TGTGCCAGCAGCTGGAGTGGGGCCAACGTCCTGACTTTC. It yields the protein CASSWSGANVLTF.

The rearrangement joins TRBV7-8 to TRBJ2-2, with D perhaps TRBD1 (5 bases). The CDR3 totals 15 residues. CDR1 is SGHVS and CDR2 is FQNEAQ in the germline V gene. With 2 bases removed from V and 6 bases from J, the gap between germline ends came to 13 bases. Here the CDR3 reads CASSLSPTEAGELFF. CDR3 nucleotide sequence: TGTGCCAGCAGCTTAAGCCCGACAGAGGCCGGGGAGCTGTTTTTT.

Worth noting for this clonotype: A much larger clone sits a single nucleotide away, making a read error possible. The CDR3 carries no conserved terminal phenylalanine or tryptophan, so it likely arises from a read error. This chain links TRBV10-2 with TRBJ1-3; 8 bases are shared with TRBD1. Germline V CDR1 and CDR2: WSHSY, SAAADI. The CDR3 loop spans 16 amino acids. V lost 3 bases to trimming and J lost 0 bases; unmatched junction nucleotides: 4. CDR3 DNA sequence: TGCGCCAGCAGTGACAGGACAGGGAACTCTGGAAACACCATATATTCT. Its translation: CASSDRTGNSGNTIYS.

This clonotype occurred a few times. V gene TRBV12-3 or TRBV12-4 combines with J gene TRBJ1-2, with TRBD1 as a possible D gene (5 bases). Trimming removed 6 bases from V and 8 bases from J, with 10 bases in between. The CDR3 sequence is 11 residues long. The CDR3 reads CASRVRGGYTF. The DNA for the CDR3 is TGTGCCAGCAGGGTTAGGGGCGGCTACACCTTC.

This clonotype was found many times. The rearrangement joins TRBV13 to TRBJ1-4; 9 nucleotides line up with TRBD1. The CDR3 has 17 residues. Germline values: CDR1 PRHDT, CDR2 FYEKMQ (reference sequence). V shed 5 bases and J 4 bases; nucleotides not matched to a gene: 11. The CDR3: CASSLRTGVGFNEKLFF. CDR3 coding DNA: TGTGCCAGCAGCCTCCGGACAGGGGTGGGATTTAATGAAAAACTGTTTTTT.

This chain joins TRBV4-2 and TRBJ1-1; D might be TRBD1 (5 bases). V lost 4 bases and J lost 4, with 13 bases in between. Germline V lookup: CDR1 LGHNA, CDR2 YNFKEQ. The CDR3 runs 14 residues. CDR3 amino acids: CASSRIGGSTEAFF. The CDR3 DNA reads as TGTGCCAGCAGCCGAATCGGGGGAAGCACTGAAGCTTTCTTT.

On this clonotype itself: One junction end does not reproduce the germline sequence, and a read error may be involved. The CDR3 protein is CASSYSARQQVYEQYF. Written as DNA, the CDR3 is TGTGCCAGCAGTTACTCGGCTCGACAGCAGGTCTACGAGCAGTACTTC. The chain recombines TRBV10-2 with TRBJ2-7; D is possibly TRBD1 (5 bases). The CDR3 sequence is 16 residues long. The germline V gene has CDR1 WSHSY and CDR2 SAAADI.

The chain joins TRBV7-3 to TRBJ1-2; weak D call: TRBD1 (6 bases). This CDR3 spans 16 amino acids. The ends were cut back, 5 bases at V and 4 bases at J, with 20 bases in the middle. Germline lookup yields CDR1 SGHTA and CDR2 FQGTGA. The CDR3 spells CASSHHPGHRIYGYTF. CDR3 nucleotide sequence: TGTGCCAGCAGCCATCATCCGGGACACCGAATCTATGGCTACACCTTC. Combining the CDR3 with reference TRBV7-3 and TRBJ1-2 gives the whole variable domain GAGVSQTPSNKVTEKGKYVELRCDPISGHTALYWYRQSLGQGPEFLIYFQGTGAADDSGLPNDRFFAVRPEGSVSTLKIQRTERGDSAVYLCASSHHPGHRIYGYTFGSGTRLTVV.

Worth noting for this clonotype: Just one base apart from a much larger clone, this may be a read error. This rearrangement joins TRBV7-2 to TRBJ2-5; D may match TRBD1 or TRBD2 (5 bases each). This CDR3 has 14 amino acids. CDR1 is SGHTA and CDR2 is FQGNSA in the germline V gene. The CDR3 sequence: CVSSPWRTQETQYF. Here the CDR3 DNA reads TGTGTCAGCAGCCCGTGGAGGACACAAGAGACCCAGTACTTC.

Notes on this clonotype: The junction departs from germline at one end; a sequencing error may be responsible. The chain is built from TRBV6-5 and TRBJ1-2; perhaps TRBD1 as D (6 bases). CDR1 and CDR2 (germline): MNHEY, SVGAGI. CDR3 length equals 15 residues. The DNA for the CDR3 is TGTGCCATCAGTTACTCGTTATGGGACACCGATGGCTACACCTTC. Amino acids: CAISYSLWDTDGYTF.

There are many counts of this clonotype. The rearrangement uses TRBV7-2 and TRBJ1-1; D is unclear. In germline, CDR1 is SGHTA, CDR2 FQGNSA. Deletions cut 5 bases from V and 2 bases from J, with 12 bases between. The CDR3 length is 14 residues. As DNA, the CDR3 is TGTGCCAGCAGCATCGACACCAGTAACACTGAAGCTTTCTTT. Translation: CASSIDTSNTEAFF.

J is TRBJ1-6 and V is TRBV3-1; 11 nucleotides agree with TRBD1. CDR1 LGHDT and CDR2 YNNKEL come from the germline V gene (reference sequence). The CDR3 spans 15 residues. The J segment lost 9 bases and the V segment lost 3 bases, leaving 4 bases of the junction unmatched. CDR3 amino acids: CASSHSDRGPSPLHF. The CDR3 bases are TGTGCCAGCAGCCATTCGGACAGGGGGCCTTCACCCCTCCACTTT. Combining the CDR3 with reference TRBV3-1 and TRBJ1-6 gives the whole variable domain DTAVSQTPKYLVTQMGNDKSIKCEQNLGHDTMYWYKQDSKKFLKIMFSYNNKELIINETVPNRFSPKSPDKAHLNLHINSLELGDSAVYFCASSHSDRGPSPLHFGNGTRLTVT.

The genes are TRBV4-1 and TRBJ1-1; no reliable D call. The V and J ends lost 3 bases and 7 bases respectively, with 12 bases between them. CDR3 length: 13 residues. Germline-derived CDR1 and CDR2 are MGHRA and YSYEKL. The CDR3 bases are TGCGCCAGCAGCCATGAGGGCCAGAGTGAAGCTTTCTTT. It codes for CASSHEGQSEAFF.